This record looks at one TCR beta chain sequence and its context. The target antigen is unknown. This sample was included in a study of Graves' ophthalmopathy and Graves' hyperthyroidism. Study-wide background: Hyperthyroidism was considered stable when no ophthalmopathy appeared within 18 months of follow-up.

Study observations and caveats: Most thyroid clonotypes expanded beyond 0.001 frequency were also found in blood.

The authors amplified TCR beta CDR3 regions, and they did so from RNA transcripts for repertoire sequencing. The first round was an RT-PCR with HTBI primers, and the second round was a multiplex PCR. TCRdb fed the multiplex PCR reads into MiXCR, producing one record per CDR3 protein. Among over a million distinct CDR3 sequences, about 35% were seen once, and the ten largest hold around 10%. Excluded were patients with other autoimmune diseases, uncontrolled infections, pregnancy or lactation. Diagnosis was based on clinical symptoms, serum thyroxine, TRAb, thyroid ultrasound and orbital computed tomography. Germline values: CDR1 MDHEN, CDR2 SYDVKM. Trimming shortened V by 5 bases and J by 5 bases, and 18 bases separated the two germline ends. The CDR3 loop spans 15 amino acids.

V and J are TRBV28 and TRBJ1-1; no clear D gene. This receptor was taken from an adult man with Graves' hyperthyroidism. What was sequenced was peripheral blood or thyroid tissue (not recorded which). In DNA form, the CDR3 reads TGTGCCAGCAGTCACAGACCGGGAGTGAGGACTGAAGCTTTCTTT. This codes for CASSHRPGVRTEAFF.